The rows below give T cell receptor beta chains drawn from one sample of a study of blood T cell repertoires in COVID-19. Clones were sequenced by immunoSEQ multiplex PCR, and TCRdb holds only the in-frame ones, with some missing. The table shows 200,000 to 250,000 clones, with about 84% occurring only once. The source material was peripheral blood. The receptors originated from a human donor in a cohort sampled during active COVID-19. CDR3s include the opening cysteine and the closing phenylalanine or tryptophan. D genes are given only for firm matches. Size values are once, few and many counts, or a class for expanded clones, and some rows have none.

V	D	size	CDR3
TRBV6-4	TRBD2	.	CASSDLAPASGSDNEQFF
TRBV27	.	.	CASSLSDLSSGNTIYF
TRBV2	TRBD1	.	CASSETRQGYGYTF
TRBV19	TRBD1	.	CASSRQGPLHF
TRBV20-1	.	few	CIIGDNEQFF
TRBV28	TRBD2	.	CASTPASGYQETQYF
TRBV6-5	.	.	CASRRQGRTEAFF
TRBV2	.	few	CASSDRGVGQPQHF
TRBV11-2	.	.	CASSARETQYF
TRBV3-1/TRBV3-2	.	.	CASSQDPFGAFF
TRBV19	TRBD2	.	CASSRLAGDNEQFF
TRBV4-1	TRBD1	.	CASSPSGQGPYEQYF
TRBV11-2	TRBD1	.	CASSPTGTAYQPQHF
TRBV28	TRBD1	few	CASSLHADRGFEQYF
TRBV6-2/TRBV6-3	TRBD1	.	CASSYGTGGKREKLFF
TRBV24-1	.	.	CATSSAEGNQPQHF
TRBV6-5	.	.	CASSYSTVHEQFF
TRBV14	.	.	CASSHYSTGELFF
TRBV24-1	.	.	CATSAGDYEQYF
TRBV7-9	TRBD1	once	CASSHGTGRGLFF
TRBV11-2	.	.	CASSPQRFVEAFF
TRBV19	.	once	CASSISSYPPHEQFF
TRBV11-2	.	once	CASSAQGNTEAFF
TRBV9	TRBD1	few	CASSARDRDFHGYTF
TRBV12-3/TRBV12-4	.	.	CASSLTGGISVF
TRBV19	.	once	CASSIEGRRSTNEKLFF
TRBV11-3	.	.	CASSLDSAYEQYF
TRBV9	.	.	CASSVDSFSYNEQFF
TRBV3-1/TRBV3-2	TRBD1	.	CASSPDRGLNSPLHF
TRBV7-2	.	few	CASSTTRWSNQPQHF
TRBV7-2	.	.	CASSSLRGGNYGYTF
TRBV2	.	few	CATLRDITSGELFF
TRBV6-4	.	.	CASSSYPSNQPQHF
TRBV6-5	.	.	CASKQSQNTEAFF
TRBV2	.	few	CASIGRSGGQHF
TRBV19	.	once	CATSGQGYNSPLHF
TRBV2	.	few	CASSEAQGGTEAFF
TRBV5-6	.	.	CASSTGPHEKLFF
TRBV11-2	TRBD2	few	CASTPPGGYEQYF
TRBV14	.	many	CASSQVGGNSPLHF
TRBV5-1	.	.	CASSLGAGQLVYEQYF
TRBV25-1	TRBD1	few	CASIDRARNEQFF
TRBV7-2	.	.	CASSLGADWEQFF
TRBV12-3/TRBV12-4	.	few	CASSLYENQPQHF
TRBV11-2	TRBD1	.	CASATTGQDYGYTF
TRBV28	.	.	CASSLWDFTGRDTEAFF